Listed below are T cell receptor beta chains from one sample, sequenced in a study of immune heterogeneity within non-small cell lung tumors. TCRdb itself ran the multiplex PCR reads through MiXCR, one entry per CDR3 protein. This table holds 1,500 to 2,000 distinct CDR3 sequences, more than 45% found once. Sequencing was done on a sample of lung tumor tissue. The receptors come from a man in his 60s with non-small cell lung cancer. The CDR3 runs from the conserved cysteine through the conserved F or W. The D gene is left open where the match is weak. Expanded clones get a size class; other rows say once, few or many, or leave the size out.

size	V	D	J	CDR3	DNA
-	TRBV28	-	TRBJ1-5	CASMGPPRVRSNQPQHF	TGTGCCAGCATGGGGCCCCCCCGGGTCAGGAGCAATCAGCCCCAGCATTTT
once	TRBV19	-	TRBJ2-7	CASSVTGSGRGGEQYF	TGTGCCAGTAGTGTGACGGGTAGTGGCAGGGGAGGAGAGCAGTACTTC
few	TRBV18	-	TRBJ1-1	CASSPQGVTEAFF	TGTGCCAGCTCACCACAAGGGGTGACTGAAGCTTTCTTT
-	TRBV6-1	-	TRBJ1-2	CASRAGPAEGGYTF	TGTGCCAGCAGAGCGGGACCCGCGGAGGGTGGCTACACCTTC
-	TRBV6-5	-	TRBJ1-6	CASSYGQGNSPLHF	TGTGCCAGCAGTTACGGGCAGGGGAATTCACCCCTCCACTTT
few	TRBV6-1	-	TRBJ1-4	CASNTGGTNEKLFF	TGTGCCAGCAATACCGGGGGTACTAATGAAAAACTGTTTTTT
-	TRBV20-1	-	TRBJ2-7	CSAREGAATEQYF	TGCAGTGCTAGAGAGGGCGCGGCCACCGAGCAGTACTTC
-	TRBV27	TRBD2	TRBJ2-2	CASSSQEREGRTGELFF	TGTGCCAGCAGTTCCCAAGAGCGGGAAGGGAGAACCGGGGAGCTGTTTTTT
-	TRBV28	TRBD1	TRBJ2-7	CASSAGQVFSYYEQYF	TGTGCCAGCAGTGCGGGACAGGTTTTTTCATATTACGAGCAGTACTTC
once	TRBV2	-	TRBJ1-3	CASRAFYGNTIYF	TGTGCCAGCCGGGCTTTTTATGGAAACACCATATATTTT
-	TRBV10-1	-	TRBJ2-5	CASSESEGSQETQYF	TGCGCCAGCAGTGAGTCGGAGGGTTCCCAAGAGACCCAGTACTTC
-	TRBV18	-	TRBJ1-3	CASSPPITAGNTIYF	TGTGCCAGCTCACCACCGATCACAGCTGGAAACACCATATATTTT
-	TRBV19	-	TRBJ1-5	CASSIGAGQPQHF	TGTGCCAGTAGTATCGGGGCCGGTCAGCCCCAGCATTTT
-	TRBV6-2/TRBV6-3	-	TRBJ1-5	CASSAGGGGNQPQRF	TGTGCCAGCAGTGCCGGGGGAGGGGGAAATCAGCCCCAGCGTTTT
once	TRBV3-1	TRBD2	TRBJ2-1	CASSQENLAGGAYNEQFF	TGTGCCAGCAGCCAAGAAAACCTAGCGGGAGGGGCCTACAATGAGCAGTTCTTC
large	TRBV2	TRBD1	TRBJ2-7	CASSSGTGVGEQYF	TGTGCCAGCAGTTCCGGGACAGGGGTTGGCGAGCAGTACTTC
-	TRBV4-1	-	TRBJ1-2	CASSQEGAGDSNYGYTF	TGCGCCAGCAGCCAAGAAGGAGCAGGGGATTCTAACTATGGCTACACCTTC
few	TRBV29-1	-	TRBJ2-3	CSVEMEGSRADTQYF	TGCAGCGTTGAAATGGAGGGGAGTAGGGCAGATACGCAGTATTTT
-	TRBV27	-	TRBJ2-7	CASSLSSGLAYEQYF	TGTGCCAGCAGTTTGTCGTCAGGTTTAGCCTACGAGCAGTACTTC
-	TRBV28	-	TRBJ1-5	CASSAPFSWGLAANQPQHF	TGTGCCAGCAGTGCTCCCTTCTCGTGGGGGTTGGCAGCCAATCAGCCCCAGCATTTT
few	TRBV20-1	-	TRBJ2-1	CSALRTLFSYNEQFF	TGCAGTGCCCTCCGGACTCTTTTCTCCTACAATGAGCAGTTCTTC
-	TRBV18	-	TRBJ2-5	CASSPLRETQYF	TGTGCCAGCTCACCACTGCGAGAGACCCAGTACTTC
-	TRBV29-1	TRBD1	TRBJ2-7	CTSWTGRGSYEQYF	TGCACCTCTTGGACAGGCAGGGGGTCCTACGAGCAGTACTTC
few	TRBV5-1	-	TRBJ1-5	CASSSHRDGGSYQPQHF	TGCGCCAGCAGCTCTCACAGAGATGGGGGGTCCTATCAGCCCCAGCATTTT
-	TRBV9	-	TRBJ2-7	CASSVSANSYEQYF	TGTGCCAGCAGCGTTTCCGCGAACTCCTACGAGCAGTACTTC
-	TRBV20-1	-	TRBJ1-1	CSARKGQAVLNTEAFF	TGCAGTGCCAGAAAGGGGCAGGCGGTTCTGAACACTGAAGCTTTCTTT
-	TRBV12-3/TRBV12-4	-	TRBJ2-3	CASSGLLRLGADTQYF	TGTGCCAGCAGCGGCCTACTACGATTAGGCGCAGATACGCAGTATTTT
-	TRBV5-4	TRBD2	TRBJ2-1	CASYLAGGINEQFF	TGTGCCAGCTACCTAGCGGGGGGAATCAATGAGCAGTTCTTC
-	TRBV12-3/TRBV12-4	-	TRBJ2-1	CASRTGSYEQFF	TGTGCCAGCAGAACAGGGTCATATGAGCAGTTCTTC
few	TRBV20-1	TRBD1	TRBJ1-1	CSARVHRTGINMNTEAFF	TGCAGTGCTAGAGTCCACAGGACAGGGATCAATATGAACACTGAAGCTTTCTTT
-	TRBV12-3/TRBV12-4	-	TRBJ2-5	CASSLRGRRGQETQYF	TGTGCCAGCAGTTTAAGGGGGAGAAGGGGGCAAGAGACCCAGTACTTC
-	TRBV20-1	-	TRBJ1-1	CSARVSYATEAFF	TGCAGTGCTAGAGTGTCTTACGCCACTGAAGCTTTCTTT
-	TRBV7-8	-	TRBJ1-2	CASSLKRTSDGYTF	TGTGCCAGCAGCTTAAAGCGGACGTCAGATGGCTACACCTTC
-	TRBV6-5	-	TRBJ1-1	CASSYSTGGGNTEALF	TGTGCCAGCAGTTACTCGACGGGCGGGGGGAACACTGAAGCTCTCTTT
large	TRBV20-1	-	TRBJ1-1	CSARRGRNTEAFF	TGCAGTGCTAGAAGGGGGAGGAACACTGAAGCTTTCTTT
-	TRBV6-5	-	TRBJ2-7	CASSYIVGDRSYEQYF	TGTGCCAGCAGTTATATAGTAGGGGACCGCTCCTACGAGCAGTACTTC
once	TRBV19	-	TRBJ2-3	CASSIRGRSGTDTQYF	TGTGCCAGTAGTATACGAGGGAGGTCCGGTACAGATACGCAGTATTTT
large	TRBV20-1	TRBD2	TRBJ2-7	CNGLAGLYEQYF	TGCAACGGACTAGCAGGTCTCTACGAGCAGTACTTC
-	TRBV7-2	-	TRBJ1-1	CASSSTLPGRVGTEAFF	TGTGCCAGCAGTTCTACTCTGCCGGGGAGGGTCGGCACTGAAGCTTTCTTT
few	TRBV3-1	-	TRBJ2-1	CASSHPLYNEQFF	TGTGCCAGCAGCCACCCCTTATACAATGAGCAGTTCTTC
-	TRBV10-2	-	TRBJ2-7	CASSEFWVVDYEQYF	TGCGCCAGCAGTGAGTTTTGGGTAGTGGACTACGAGCAGTACTTC